This T cell receptor (beta chain) was identified in a study of shared clonotypes between healthy human individuals. Method: immunoSEQ multiplex PCR; TCRdb's copy keeps in-frame clones and lacks some. Of under 600,000 clones in the sample, about 96% were seen once. Germline-derived CDR1 and CDR2 are SGHRS and YFSETQ. Germline trimming cut 7 bases from V and 3 bases from J; bases unmatched to any gene: 5. CDR3 size: 14 residues. Study-wide results and limits: Roughly 4.6% of naive CD4 clonotypes were common to a handful of donors.

This clone appeared a single time. Antigen specificity is unknown. This chain connects TRBV5-1 to TRBJ2-7, with 12 bases matching TRBD2. The source is a woman in her 30s in good health. Sequences were obtained from naive CD4+ T cells sorted from blood. Subset defined: CD45RA+ positively selected. CDR3 sequence: CASQTSGGSYEQYF. The CDR3 DNA follows: TGCGCCAGCCAGACTAGCGGGGGAAGCTACGAGCAGTACTTC. Drawing the rest from reference TRBV5-1 and TRBJ2-7, the complete variable domain is KAGVTQTPRYLIKTRGQQVTLSCSPISGHRSVSWYQQTPGQGLQFLFEYFSETQRNKGNFPGRFSGRQFSNSRSEMNVSTLELGDSALYLCASQTSGGSYEQYFGPGTRLTVT.